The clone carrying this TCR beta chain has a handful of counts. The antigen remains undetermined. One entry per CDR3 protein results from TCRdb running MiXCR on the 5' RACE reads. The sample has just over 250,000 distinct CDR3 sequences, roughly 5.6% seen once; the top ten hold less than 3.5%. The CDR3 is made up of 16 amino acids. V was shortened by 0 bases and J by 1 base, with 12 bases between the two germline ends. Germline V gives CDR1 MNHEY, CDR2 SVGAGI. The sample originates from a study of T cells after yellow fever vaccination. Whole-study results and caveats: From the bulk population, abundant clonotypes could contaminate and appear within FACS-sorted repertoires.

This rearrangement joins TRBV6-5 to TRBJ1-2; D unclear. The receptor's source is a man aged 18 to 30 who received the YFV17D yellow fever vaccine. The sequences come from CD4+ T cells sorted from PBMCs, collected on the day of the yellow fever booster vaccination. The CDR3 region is CASSYSGRWDNYGYTF. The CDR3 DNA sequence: TGTGCCAGCAGTTACTCTGGTCGATGGGATAACTATGGCTACACCTTC.